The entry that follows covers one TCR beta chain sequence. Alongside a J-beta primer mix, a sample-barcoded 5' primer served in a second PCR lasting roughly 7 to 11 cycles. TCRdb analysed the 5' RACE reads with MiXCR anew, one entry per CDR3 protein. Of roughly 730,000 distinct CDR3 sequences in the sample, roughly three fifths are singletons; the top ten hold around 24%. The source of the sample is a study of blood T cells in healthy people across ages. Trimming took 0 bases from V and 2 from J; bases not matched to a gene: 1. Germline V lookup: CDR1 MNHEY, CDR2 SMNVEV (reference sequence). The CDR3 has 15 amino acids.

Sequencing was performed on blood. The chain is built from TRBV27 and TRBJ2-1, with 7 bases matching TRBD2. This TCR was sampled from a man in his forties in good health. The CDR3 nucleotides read TGTGCCAGCAGTTTATCGGGAGGGCCCTACAATGAGCAGTTCTTC. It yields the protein CASSLSGGPYNEQFF.